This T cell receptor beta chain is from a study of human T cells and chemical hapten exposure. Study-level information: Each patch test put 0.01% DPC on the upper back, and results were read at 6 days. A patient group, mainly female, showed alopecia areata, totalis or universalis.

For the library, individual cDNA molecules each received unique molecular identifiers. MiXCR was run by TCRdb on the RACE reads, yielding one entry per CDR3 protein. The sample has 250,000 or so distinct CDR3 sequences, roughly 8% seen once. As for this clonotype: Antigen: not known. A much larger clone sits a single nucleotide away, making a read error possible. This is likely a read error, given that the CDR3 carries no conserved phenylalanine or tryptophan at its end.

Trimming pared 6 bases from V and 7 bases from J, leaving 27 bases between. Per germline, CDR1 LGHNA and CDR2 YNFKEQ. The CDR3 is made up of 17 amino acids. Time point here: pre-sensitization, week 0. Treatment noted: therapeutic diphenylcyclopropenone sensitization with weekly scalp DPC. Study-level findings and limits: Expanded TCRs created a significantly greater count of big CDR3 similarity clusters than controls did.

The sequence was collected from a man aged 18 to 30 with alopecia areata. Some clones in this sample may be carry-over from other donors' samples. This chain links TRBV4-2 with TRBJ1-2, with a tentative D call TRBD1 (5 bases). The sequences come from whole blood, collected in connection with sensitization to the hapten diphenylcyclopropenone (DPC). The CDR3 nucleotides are TGTGCCAGCAGTCCCCGATGGGGCCAGGGAAAGGCCCTTGGCTACACCTAC. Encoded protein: CASSPRWGQGKALGYTY.